Each of the 27 T cell receptor beta chains below was sequenced from the same sample in a study of beta chain features in type 1 diabetes. The whole isolated RNA underwent reverse transcription, so sequencing captured expressed TCRB transcripts. TCRdb keeps only in-frame clones here, not all; method: immunoSEQ multiplex PCR. The data contain about 220,000 clones, around 9.9% of them singletons. The material sequenced was central memory CD4+ T cells from blood. The receptor set was obtained from a man aged 18 to 30 in good health.

At least ten counts were recorded for this clone. V is TRBV18 and J is TRBJ1-1; D possibly corresponds to TRBD1 (5 bases). With 4 bases removed from V and 4 bases from J, the gap between germline ends came to 10 bases. The germline CDR1 and CDR2 sequences are KGHSH and LQKENI. The CDR3 spans 13 residues. The CDR3 loop is CASSRDQATEAFF. The DNA for the CDR3 is TGTGCCAGCTCACGGGACCAGGCCACTGAAGCTTTCTTT.

This clone was counted between two and nine times. The genes are TRBV9 and TRBJ2-3; TRBD1 aligns across 10 bases. The trim removed 8 bases at V and 0 bases at J, leaving 9 bases unmatched. CDR1 SGDLS and CDR2 YYNGEE come from the germline V gene. The CDR3 totals 16 residues. CDR3 sequence reads: CASDRGQAISTDTQYF. CDR3 nucleotide sequence: TGTGCCAGTGACAGGGGGCAAGCCATAAGCACAGATACGCAGTATTTT. The whole variable domain, remainder taken from reference TRBV9 and TRBJ2-3, is DSGVTQTPKHLITATGQRVTLRCSPRSGDLSVYWYQQSLDQGLQFLIQYYNGEERAKGNILERFSAQQFPDLHSELNLSSLELGDSALYFCASDRGQAISTDTQYFGPGTRLTVL.

This clone was detected a few times. V is TRBV7-2 and J is TRBJ2-3, with D hard to call. CDR3 length: 13 amino acids. Germline loops: CDR1 SGHTA, CDR2 FQGNSA. V was shortened by 8 bases and J by 1 base, with 10 bases between the two germline ends. The CDR3 sequence is CASVRDGTDTQYF. The CDR3 DNA reads TGTGCCAGCGTTCGAGACGGCACAGATACGCAGTATTTT.

Only a few counts were recorded for this clone. V is TRBV28 and J is TRBJ2-1; 10 bases fit TRBD2. The CDR3 extends over 18 amino acids. CDR1 is MDHEN and CDR2 is SYDVKM in the germline V gene. The V and J ends lost 3 bases and 7 bases, in that order; junction bases with no gene match: 15. The CDR3 is CASSFPQGSGRAGNEQFF. The CDR3 region has the DNA TGTGCCAGCAGTTTCCCGCAGGGGAGCGGGAGGGCCGGGAATGAGCAGTTCTTC.

The chain carries TRBV27 and TRBJ2-1, with 7 bases lining up with TRBD1. Germline-derived CDR1 and CDR2 are MNHEY and SMNVEV (reference sequence). J gave up 4 bases and V 5 bases, and 8 bases lay outside the gene matches. CDR3 length: 15 residues. In DNA, the CDR3 is TGTGCCAGCAGTGTACTAGGGGGCGCGTACAATGAGCAGTTCTTC. Its protein is CASSVLGGAYNEQFF.

This chain uses TRBV5-6 with TRBJ1-4; no clear D. V lost 2 bases to trimming and J lost 7 bases, with 18 bases between them. Germline CDR1 reads SGHDT; CDR2 reads YYEEEE. The CDR3 covers 16 residues. The CDR3 DNA follows: TGTGCCAGCAGCTTAAAGGCGATCCCGGCGGGTGAAAAACTGTTTTTT. Encoded protein: CASSLKAIPAGEKLFF.

The chain uses TRBV29-1 and TRBJ2-1, with TRBD2 matching 7 bases. The V gene's germline CDR1 is SQVTM and CDR2 ANQGSEA. Trimming cost V 6 bases and J 8 bases; bases outside gene matches: 16. The CDR3 spans 15 residues. CDR3 amino acids: CSVAPLADLRDEQFF. The CDR3 nucleotides are TGCAGCGTGGCGCCTCTAGCGGACCTTCGGGATGAGCAGTTCTTC.

A few counts support this clone. This chain connects TRBV7-2 to TRBJ2-7, with 8 bases identical to TRBD2. Germline CDR1 SGHTA, CDR2 FQGNSA. This CDR3 contains 15 residues. J lost 4 bases, V lost 6 bases, and 11 bases had no gene match. DNA for the CDR3: TGTGCCAGCAGGAGAGGCCCGGGACTAGAATACGAGCAGTACTTC. Its protein is CASRRGPGLEYEQYF.

The genes are TRBV28 and TRBJ2-5, with 9 bases aligning to TRBD1. The germline V gene encodes CDR1 MDHEN and CDR2 SYDVKM. The V segment lost 5 bases and the J segment 0 bases; nucleotides outside the gene matches: 4. The CDR3 is made up of 15 amino acids. The CDR3 protein is CASSPGQGHQETQYF. The DNA of the CDR3 is TGTGCCAGCAGTCCCGGACAGGGGCACCAAGAGACCCAGTACTTC.

This clone was observed a handful of times. The CDR3 region is CAKEGLAGARTDTQYF. Written as DNA, the CDR3 is TGTGCCAAGGAGGGACTAGCGGGAGCCCGCACAGATACGCAGTATTTT. The chain recombines TRBV9 with TRBJ2-3, with 14 nucleotides matching TRBD2. The CDR3 consists of 16 residues. CDR1 is SGDLS and CDR2 is YYNGEE in the germline V gene. Germline trimming cut 9 bases from V and 1 base from J; bases unmatched to any gene: 7.

This clone was recorded at least ten times. This chain links TRBV29-1 with TRBJ2-1, with D hard to call. Germline CDR1 SQVTM, CDR2 ANQGSEA. The V end was cut by 4 bases, the J end by 4 bases, with 11 bases between. The CDR3 spans 13 residues. CDR3 residues: CSVGTEIYNEQFF. The CDR3 DNA is TGCAGCGTTGGGACCGAAATTTACAATGAGCAGTTCTTC.

With respect to this clone: This likely traces to a read error, being one base from a far larger clone. This chain connects TRBV7-2 to TRBJ2-1; D is perhaps TRBD2 (6 bases). This CDR3 is 17 amino acids long. The V end was cut by 1 base, the J end by 6 bases, with 19 bases between. CDR1 is SGHTA, CDR2 FQGNSA, per germline. This CDR3 is CASSLGPGGSGANEQFF. CDR3 nucleotide sequence: TGTGCCAGCAGCTTAGGCCCAGGAGGGAGTGGGGCCAATGAGCAGTTCTTC.

The chain carries TRBV29-1 and TRBJ1-2; no firm D call. Per the germline V gene, CDR1 is SQVTM and CDR2 is ANQGSEA. Trimming removed 7 bases at V and 3 bases at J, with 9 bases between. This CDR3 is 11 amino acids long. The CDR3 nucleotides read TGCAGCGCCGGTGGGGACTATGGCTACACCTTC. This encodes CSAGGDYGYTF.

This sequence joins TRBV6-6 and TRBJ2-3, with a tentative D call TRBD2 (5 bases). The CDR3 has 12 residues. Trimming took 2 bases from V and 5 from J, leaving 5 bases between them. Germline CDR1 is MNHNY and CDR2 is SVGAGI (reference sequence). The CDR3 sequence: CASSYGRDTQYF. The CDR3 coding sequence is TGTGCCAGCAGTTACGGGAGAGATACGCAGTATTTT.

Concerning this clone: A much larger clone lies a single base off, so this may be a read error. V and J are TRBV18 and TRBJ2-6; tentatively, D is TRBD1 or TRBD2 (5 bases each). Germline V gives CDR1 KGHSH, CDR2 LQKENI. V gave up 2 bases and J gave up 0 bases, with 5 bases separating them. The CDR3 has 15 amino acids. The CDR3 bases are TGTGCCAGCTCACCAGGGGGCTCTGGGGCCAACGTCCTGACTTTC. Translating gives CASSPGGSGANVLTF.

V and J are TRBV4-1 and TRBJ2-5; the match to TRBD2 covers 10 bases. The CDR3 has 17 amino acids. V dropped 1 base and J dropped 4; count of bases not matched to a gene: 9. Germline V gene sequence: CDR1 MGHRA, CDR2 YSYEKL. The CDR3 here is CASSQGASGSLRETQYF. The CDR3 coding sequence is TGCGCCAGCAGCCAAGGGGCTAGCGGGAGTTTGAGAGAGACCCAGTACTTC.

This clone was seen more than once but under ten times. The chain recombines TRBV7-6 with TRBJ1-1; no definite D call. From germline, CDR1 is SGHVS and CDR2 FNYEAQ. V was pared by 1 base and J by 2 bases, with 8 bases between. The CDR3 runs 14 residues. CDR3 amino acids: CASSLGPKNTEAFF. The CDR3 DNA sequence: TGTGCCAGCAGCTTAGGACCAAAAAACACTGAAGCTTTCTTT.

This clone turned up a few times. The V call is TRBV15, the J call TRBJ1-5, with TRBD1 as a possible D gene (5 bases). The CDR3 is made up of 15 amino acids. The ends were cut back, 5 bases at V and 6 bases at J, with 17 bases in the middle. Germline CDR1 reads LNHNV; CDR2 reads YYDKDF (reference sequence). CDR3 DNA: TGTGCCACCAGCTCCCGCGTAGGGGAGGGTCAGCCCCAGCATTTT. It yields the protein CATSSRVGEGQPQHF.

V is TRBV18 and J is TRBJ2-1, with 8 positions matching TRBD2. The length of the CDR3 is 17 residues. The junction had 11 bases not matched to a gene; V was cut back by 3 bases and J by 4 bases. Looked up from germline, CDR1 is KGHSH and CDR2 is LQKENI. The CDR3: CASSPSLGGRLYNEQFF. The CDR3 DNA reads TGTGCCAGCTCACCCTCGCTGGGCGGGAGGTTGTACAATGAGCAGTTCTTC.

This clone has more than one count but fewer than ten. The rearrangement links TRBV19 to TRBJ1-5, with no clear D. Germline V CDR1 and CDR2: LNHDA, SQIVND (reference sequence). Trimming cost V 5 bases and J 0 bases, with 11 bases left between them. The CDR3 is 15 amino acids. CDR3 loop: CASSAYRSSNQPQHF. The CDR3 nucleotides read TGTGCCAGTAGTGCTTACAGAAGTAGCAATCAGCCCCAGCATTTT.

This clone was seen a handful of times. The rearrangement links TRBV9 to TRBJ2-3; D unclear. The CDR3 loop spans 15 amino acids. V was clipped by 6 bases and J by 0 bases, with 14 bases between them. Germline lookup yields CDR1 SGDLS and CDR2 YYNGEE. The CDR3 DNA reads as TGTGCCAGCAATCCCTCCGGACGAAGCACAGATACGCAGTATTTT. It translates to CASNPSGRSTDTQYF.

The chain is built from TRBV30 and TRBJ1-1; unclear D gene. CDR1 is GTSNPN and CDR2 is SVGIG in the germline V gene (reference sequence). Trimming pared 5 bases from V and 6 bases from J, leaving 13 bases between. This CDR3 has 12 amino acids. The CDR3 DNA reads as TGTGCCTGGTCCCGGGGTCTCGCTGAAGCTTTCTTT. This translates into CAWSRGLAEAFF.

The table lists this clone with a few counts. This chain uses TRBV7-2 with TRBJ2-7; D is uncertain. The CDR3 sequence is 14 residues long. Germline CDR1 SGHTA, CDR2 FQGNSA. With 2 bases removed from V and 0 bases from J, the gap between germline ends came to 8 bases. CDR3 in amino acids: CASSLRRNSYEQYF. DNA of the CDR3: TGTGCCAGCAGCTTAAGAAGGAACTCCTACGAGCAGTACTTC.

V is TRBV29-1 and J is TRBJ2-3; D is unresolved. Germline V lookup: CDR1 SQVTM, CDR2 ANQGSEA. The germline V and J ends were trimmed by 1 base and 0 bases, with 5 bases remaining between them. This CDR3 is 13 amino acids long. The CDR3 region is CSVEVTSTDTQYF. The CDR3 DNA reads as TGCAGCGTTGAAGTTACGAGCACAGATACGCAGTATTTT.

The chain is built from TRBV7-3 and TRBJ2-3; D is unresolved. In germline, CDR1 is SGHTA, CDR2 FQGTGA. V was trimmed by 4 bases and J by 6 bases, leaving 14 bases between them. This CDR3 is 14 amino acids long. CDR3 sequence (DNA): TGTGCCAGCAGCTCTTACAAGGGCGCGGATACGCAGTATTTT. Protein sequence: CASSSYKGADTQYF.

This clone turned up a few times. The V and J genes are TRBV7-9 and TRBJ2-1; 11 bases map to TRBD1. The germline V gene has CDR1 SEHNR and CDR2 FQNEAQ (reference sequence). The CDR3 runs 16 residues. The V gene end was trimmed by 2 bases and the J gene end by 7 bases; junction bases not matched to a gene: 7. The CDR3 sequence: CASSLPGQGARNEQFF. The CDR3 nucleotides are TGTGCCAGCAGCTTACCAGGACAGGGGGCTAGAAATGAGCAGTTCTTC. The whole variable domain, filled in from reference TRBV7-9 and TRBJ2-1, reads DTGVSQNPRHKITKRGQNVTFRCDPISEHNRLYWYRQTLGQGPEFLTYFQNEAQLEKSRLLSDRFSAERPKGSFSTLEIQRTEQGDSAMYLCASSLPGQGARNEQFFGPGTRLTVL.

This clone has only a few counts. Sequence at one end of the junction differs from germline and may be a read error. V is TRBV7-9 and J is TRBJ2-3; 10 bases line up with TRBD2. Germline assignment: CDR1 SEHNR and CDR2 FQNEAQ (reference sequence). The CDR3 has 14 residues. Here the CDR3 DNA reads TGTGCCAGCAGCCTAGCGGGAGTTTCAGATACGCAGTATTTT. Translated, it gives CASSLAGVSDTQYF.